There are many counts of the clone carrying this T cell receptor beta chain. The antigen remains undetermined. Through a sample-barcoded 5' primer and a J-beta primer mix, a second PCR was run for about 7 to 12 cycles. One entry per CDR3 protein, called by TCRdb with MiXCR from the 5' RACE reads. The table records about 1,500,000 distinct CDR3 sequences, around two fifths of them present only once. These data come from a study of blood T cells in healthy people across ages. Study-level points and caveats: Naive and antigen-experienced cells were not separated, limiting conclusive comparison. Long-lived and aged donors differed, with more naive CD4+ cells and higher diversity in the long-lived.

Looked up from germline, CDR1 is WNHNN and CDR2 is SYGVQD (reference sequence). CDR3 size: 15 residues. The V gene lost 4 bases and the J gene lost 1 base, with 11 bases spanning the gap. This TCR derives from a young woman in good health. The chain couples TRBV10-1 to TRBJ2-1; D is perhaps TRBD1 or TRBD2 (5 bases each). Sequenced sample: blood. The CDR3 spells CASSGSRGSYNEQFF. CDR3 DNA sequence: TGCGCCAGCAGTGGCTCGAGGGGTTCCTACAATGAGCAGTTCTTC.